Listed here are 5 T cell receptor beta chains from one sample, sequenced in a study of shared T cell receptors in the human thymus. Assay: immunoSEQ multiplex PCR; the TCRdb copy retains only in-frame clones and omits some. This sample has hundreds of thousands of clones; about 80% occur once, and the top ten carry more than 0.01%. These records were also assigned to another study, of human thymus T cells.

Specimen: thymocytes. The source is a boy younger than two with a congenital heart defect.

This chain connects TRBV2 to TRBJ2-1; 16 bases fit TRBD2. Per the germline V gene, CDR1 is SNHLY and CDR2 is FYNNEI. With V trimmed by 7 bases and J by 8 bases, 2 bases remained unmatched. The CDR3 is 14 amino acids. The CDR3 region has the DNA TGTGCCAGCATTGGGACTAGCGGGAGGGATGAGCAGTTCTTC. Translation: CASIGTSGRDEQFF. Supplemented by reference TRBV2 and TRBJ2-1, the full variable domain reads EPEVTQTPSHQVTQMGQEVILRCVPISNHLYFYWYRQILGQKVEFLVSFYNNEISEKSEIFDDQFSVERPDGSNFTLKIRSTKLEDSAMYFCASIGTSGRDEQFFGPGTRLTVL.

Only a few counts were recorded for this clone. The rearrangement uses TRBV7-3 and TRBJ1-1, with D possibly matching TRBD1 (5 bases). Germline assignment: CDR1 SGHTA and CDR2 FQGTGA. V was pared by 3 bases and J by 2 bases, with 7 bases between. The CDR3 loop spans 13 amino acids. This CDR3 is CASSFGHNTEAFF. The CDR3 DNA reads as TGTGCCAGCAGCTTCGGACACAACACTGAAGCTTTCTTT.

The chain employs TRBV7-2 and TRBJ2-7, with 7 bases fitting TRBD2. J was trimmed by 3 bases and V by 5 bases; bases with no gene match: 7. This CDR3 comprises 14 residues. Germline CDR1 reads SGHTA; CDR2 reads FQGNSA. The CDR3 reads CASSLQRDHYEQYF. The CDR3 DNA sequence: TGTGCCAGCAGCCTTCAGCGGGACCACTACGAGCAGTACTTC.

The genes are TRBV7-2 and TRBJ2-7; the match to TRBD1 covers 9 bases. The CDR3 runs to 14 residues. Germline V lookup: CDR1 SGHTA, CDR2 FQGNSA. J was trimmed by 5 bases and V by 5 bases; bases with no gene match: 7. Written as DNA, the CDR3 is TGTGCCAGCAGCAAAAACCGGGACAGGGACGAGCAGTACTTC. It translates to CASSKNRDRDEQYF.

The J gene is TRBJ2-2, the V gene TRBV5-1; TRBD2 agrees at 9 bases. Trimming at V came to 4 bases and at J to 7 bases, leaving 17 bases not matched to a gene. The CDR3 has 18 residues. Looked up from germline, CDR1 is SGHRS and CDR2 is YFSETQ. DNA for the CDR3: TGCGCCAGCAGCCGTTCGGGACTAGCAGAGAACAGGGGCGGGGAGCTGTTTTTT. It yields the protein CASSRSGLAENRGGELFF. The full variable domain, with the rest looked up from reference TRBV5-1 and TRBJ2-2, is KAGVTQTPRYLIKTRGQQVTLSCSPISGHRSVSWYQQTPGQGLQFLFEYFSETQRNKGNFPGRFSGRQFSNSRSEMNVSTLELGDSALYLCASSRSGLAENRGGELFFGEGSRLTVL.